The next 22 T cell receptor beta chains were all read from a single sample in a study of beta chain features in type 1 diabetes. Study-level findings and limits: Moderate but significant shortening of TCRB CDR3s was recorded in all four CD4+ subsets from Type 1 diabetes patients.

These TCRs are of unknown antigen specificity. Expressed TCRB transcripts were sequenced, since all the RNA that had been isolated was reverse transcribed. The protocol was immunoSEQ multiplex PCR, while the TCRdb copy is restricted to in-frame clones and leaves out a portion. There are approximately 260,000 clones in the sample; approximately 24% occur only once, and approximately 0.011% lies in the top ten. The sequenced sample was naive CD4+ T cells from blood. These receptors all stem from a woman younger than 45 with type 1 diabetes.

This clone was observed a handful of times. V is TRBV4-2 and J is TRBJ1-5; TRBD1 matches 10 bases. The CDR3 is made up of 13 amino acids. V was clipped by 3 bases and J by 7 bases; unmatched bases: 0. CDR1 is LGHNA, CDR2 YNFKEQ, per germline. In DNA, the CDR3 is TGTGCCAGCAGCCAGGACAGGGGGCAGCCCCAGCATTTT. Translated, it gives CASSQDRGQPQHF.

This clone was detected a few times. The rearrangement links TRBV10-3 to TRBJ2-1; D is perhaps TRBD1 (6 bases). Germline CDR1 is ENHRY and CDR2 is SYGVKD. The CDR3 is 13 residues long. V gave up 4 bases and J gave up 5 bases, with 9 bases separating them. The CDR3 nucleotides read TGTGCCATCAGTGGACAGGCAAACAATGAGCAGTTCTTC. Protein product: CAISGQANNEQFF.

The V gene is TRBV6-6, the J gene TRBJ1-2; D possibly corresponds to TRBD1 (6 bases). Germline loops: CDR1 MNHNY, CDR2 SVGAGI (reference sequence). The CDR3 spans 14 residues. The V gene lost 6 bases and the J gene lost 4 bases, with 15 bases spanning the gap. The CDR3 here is CASSSDRVFYGYTF. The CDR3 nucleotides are TGTGCCAGCAGCTCGGACAGAGTCTTCTATGGCTACACCTTC.

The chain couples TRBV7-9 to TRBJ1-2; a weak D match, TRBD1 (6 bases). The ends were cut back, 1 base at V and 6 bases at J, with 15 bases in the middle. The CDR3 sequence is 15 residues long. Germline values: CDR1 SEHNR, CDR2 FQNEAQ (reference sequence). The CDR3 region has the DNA TGTGCCAGCAGCTTAGAGCGGGGGGCAGGGGATGGCTACACCTTC. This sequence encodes CASSLERGAGDGYTF. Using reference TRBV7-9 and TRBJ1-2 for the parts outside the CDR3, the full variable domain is DTGVSQNPRHKITKRGQNVTFRCDPISEHNRLYWYRQTLGQGPEFLTYFQNEAQLEKSRLLSDRFSAERPKGSFSTLEIQRTEQGDSAMYLCASSLERGAGDGYTFGSGTRLTVV.

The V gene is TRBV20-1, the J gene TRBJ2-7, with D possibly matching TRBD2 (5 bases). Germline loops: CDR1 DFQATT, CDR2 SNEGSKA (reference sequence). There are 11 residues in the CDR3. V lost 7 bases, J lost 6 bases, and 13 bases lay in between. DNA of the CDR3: TGCAGTGTTAAAGAACTAGTCGAGCAGTACTTC. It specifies CSVKELVEQYF.

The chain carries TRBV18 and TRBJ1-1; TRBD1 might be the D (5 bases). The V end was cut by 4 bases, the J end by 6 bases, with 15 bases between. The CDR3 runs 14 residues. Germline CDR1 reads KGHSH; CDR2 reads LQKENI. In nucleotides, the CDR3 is TGTGCCAGCTCACATCGGGACTCTCGGGCTGAAGCTTTCTTT. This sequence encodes CASSHRDSRAEAFF.

The DNA of the CDR3 is TGTGCCAGCAGTTTGGAGGGTAGGGCGAACACTGAAGCTTTCTTT. This codes for CASSLEGRANTEAFF. The V and J genes are TRBV28 and TRBJ1-1, with D unresolved. The ends were cut back, 3 bases at V and 1 base at J, with 12 bases in the middle. CDR1 MDHEN and CDR2 SYDVKM come from the germline V gene. The CDR3 consists of 15 residues.

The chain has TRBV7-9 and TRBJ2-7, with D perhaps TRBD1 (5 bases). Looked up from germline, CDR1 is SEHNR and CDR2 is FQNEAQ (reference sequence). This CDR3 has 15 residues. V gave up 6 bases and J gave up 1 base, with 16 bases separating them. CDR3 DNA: TGTGCCAGCAGTCAGCTCACTACAGGTTCCTACGAGCAGTACTTC. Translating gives CASSQLTTGSYEQYF.

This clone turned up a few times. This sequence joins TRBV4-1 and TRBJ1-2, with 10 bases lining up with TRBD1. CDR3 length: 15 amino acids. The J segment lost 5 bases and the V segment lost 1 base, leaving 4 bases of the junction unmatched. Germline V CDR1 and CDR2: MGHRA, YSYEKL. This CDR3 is CASSQGGTGVYGYTF. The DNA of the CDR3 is TGCGCCAGCAGCCAAGGCGGGACAGGGGTTTATGGCTACACCTTC.

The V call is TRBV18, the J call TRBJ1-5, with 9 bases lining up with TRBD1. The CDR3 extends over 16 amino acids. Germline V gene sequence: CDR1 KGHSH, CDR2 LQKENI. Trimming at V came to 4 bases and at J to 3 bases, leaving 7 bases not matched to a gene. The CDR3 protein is CASSLGTGRANQPQHF. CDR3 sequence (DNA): TGTGCCAGCTCACTCGGGACAGGGAGGGCCAATCAGCCCCAGCATTTT.

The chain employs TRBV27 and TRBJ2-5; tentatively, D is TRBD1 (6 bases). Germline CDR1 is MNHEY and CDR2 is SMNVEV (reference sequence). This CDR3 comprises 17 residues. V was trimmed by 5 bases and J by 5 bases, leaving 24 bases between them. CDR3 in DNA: TGTGCCAGCAGTACTATCCGCCCAGGGGTTTCGGAGGAGACCCAGTACTTC. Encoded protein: CASSTIRPGVSEETQYF.

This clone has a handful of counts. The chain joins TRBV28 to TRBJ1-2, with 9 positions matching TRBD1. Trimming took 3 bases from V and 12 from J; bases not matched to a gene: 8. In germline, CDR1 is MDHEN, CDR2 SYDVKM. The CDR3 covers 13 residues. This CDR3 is CASSLGRDRANTF. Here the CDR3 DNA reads TGTGCCAGCAGTTTGGGACGGGACAGGGCGAACACCTTC.

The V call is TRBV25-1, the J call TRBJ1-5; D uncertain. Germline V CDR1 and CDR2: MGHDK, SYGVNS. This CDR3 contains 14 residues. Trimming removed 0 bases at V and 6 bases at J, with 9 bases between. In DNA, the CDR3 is TGTGCCAGCAGTGAATACGGTTATGGTCAGCCCCAGCATTTT. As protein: CASSEYGYGQPQHF.

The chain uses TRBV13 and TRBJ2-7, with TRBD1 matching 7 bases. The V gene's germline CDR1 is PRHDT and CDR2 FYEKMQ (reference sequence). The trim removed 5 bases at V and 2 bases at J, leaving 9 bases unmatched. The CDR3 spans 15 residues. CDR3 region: CASSGTGQTTYEQYF. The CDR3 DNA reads TGTGCCAGCAGCGGTACGGGACAGACAACCTACGAGCAGTACTTC. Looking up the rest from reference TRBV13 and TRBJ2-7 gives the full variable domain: AAGVIQSPRHLIKEKRETATLKCYPIPRHDTVYWYQQGPGQDPQFLISFYEKMQSDKGSIPDRFSAQQFSDYHSELNMSSLELGDSALYFCASSGTGQTTYEQYFGPGTRLTVT.

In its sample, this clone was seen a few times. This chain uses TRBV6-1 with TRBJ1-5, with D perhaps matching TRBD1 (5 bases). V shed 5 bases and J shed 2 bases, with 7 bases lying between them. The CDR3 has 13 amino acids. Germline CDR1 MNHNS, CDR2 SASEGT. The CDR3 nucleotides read TGTGCCAGCAGTTGGGGGGGCAATCAGCCCCAGCATTTT. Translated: CASSWGGNQPQHF.

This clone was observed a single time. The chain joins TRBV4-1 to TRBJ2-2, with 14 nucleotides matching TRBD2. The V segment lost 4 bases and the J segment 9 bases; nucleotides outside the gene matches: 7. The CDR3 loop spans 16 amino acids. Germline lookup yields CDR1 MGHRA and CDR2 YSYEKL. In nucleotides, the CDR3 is TGCGCCAGCAGCCCGGGACTAGCGGGAGTTGGGCGGGAGCTGTTTTTT. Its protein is CASSPGLAGVGRELFF.

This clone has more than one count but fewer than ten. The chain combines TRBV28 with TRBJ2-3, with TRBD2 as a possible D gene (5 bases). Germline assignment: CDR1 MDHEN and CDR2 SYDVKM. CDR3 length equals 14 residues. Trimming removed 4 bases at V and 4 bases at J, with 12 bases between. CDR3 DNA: TGTGCCAGCAGTTCTGGGATCGGGGCAGATACGCAGTATTTT. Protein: CASSSGIGADTQYF.

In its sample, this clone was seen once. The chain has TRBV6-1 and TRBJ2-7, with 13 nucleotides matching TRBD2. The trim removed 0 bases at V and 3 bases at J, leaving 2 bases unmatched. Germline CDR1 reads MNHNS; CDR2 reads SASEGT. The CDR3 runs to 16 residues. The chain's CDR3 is CASSEAGTSGNYEQYF. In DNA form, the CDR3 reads TGTGCCAGCAGTGAAGCGGGGACTAGCGGGAACTACGAGCAGTACTTC.

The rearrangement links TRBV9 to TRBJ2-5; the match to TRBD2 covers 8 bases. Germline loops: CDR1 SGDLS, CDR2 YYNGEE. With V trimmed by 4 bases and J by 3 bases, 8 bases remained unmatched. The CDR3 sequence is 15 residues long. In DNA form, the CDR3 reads TGTGCCAGCAGCACACTGGGGACTAGGGAAGAGACCCAGTACTTC. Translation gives CASSTLGTREETQYF.

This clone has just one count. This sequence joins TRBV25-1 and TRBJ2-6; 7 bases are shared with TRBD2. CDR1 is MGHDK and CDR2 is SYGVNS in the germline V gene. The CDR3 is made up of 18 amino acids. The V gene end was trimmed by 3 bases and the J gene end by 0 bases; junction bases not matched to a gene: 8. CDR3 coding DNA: TGTGCCAGCAGTGACCAGACTAGCCCCAACTCTGGGGCCAACGTCCTGACTTTC. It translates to CASSDQTSPNSGANVLTF.

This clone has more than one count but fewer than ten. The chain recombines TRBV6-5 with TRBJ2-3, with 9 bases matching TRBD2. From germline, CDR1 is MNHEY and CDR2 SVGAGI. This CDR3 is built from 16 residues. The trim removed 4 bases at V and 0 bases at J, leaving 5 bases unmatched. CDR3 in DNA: TGTGCCAGCAGTTCCCTAGCGGGACCTAGCACAGATACGCAGTATTTT. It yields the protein CASSSLAGPSTDTQYF.

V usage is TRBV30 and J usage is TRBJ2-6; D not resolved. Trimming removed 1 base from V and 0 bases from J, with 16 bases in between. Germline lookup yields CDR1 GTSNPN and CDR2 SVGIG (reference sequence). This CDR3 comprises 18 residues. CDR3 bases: TGTGCCTGGAGTGGGATGGCAGTTAGCAGCTCTGGGGCCAACGTCCTGACTTTC. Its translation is CAWSGMAVSSSGANVLTF.